The text below deals with one T cell receptor beta chain. Its antigen is as yet unknown. This entry is derived from a study of cytomegalovirus exposure and HLA in healthy donors. Study results and caveats: On later analysis, the bulk of CMV-associated TCR beta chains appeared to be HLA-restricted.

Use of 60 Vbeta and 13 Jbeta primers characterized the PCR. Clones were read by immunoSEQ multiplex PCR, and TCRdb kept only the in-frame ones, dropping some. This sample's table reports fewer than 85,000 clones. The sequence derives from a female donor in good health and CMV-seropositive. The source material was PBMCs.

CDR3: CSAGTELGQYF. CDR3 bases: TGCAGTGCCGGGACAGAGTTGGGGCAGTACTTC. The rearrangement links TRBV20-1 to TRBJ2-7; 7 nucleotides align to TRBD1. The V gene's germline CDR1 is DFQATT and CDR2 SNEGSKA (reference sequence). Trimming at V came to 6 bases and at J to 9 bases, leaving 8 bases not matched to a gene. The CDR3 sequence is 11 residues long.